What follows are 31 T cell receptor beta chains derived from one specimen sequenced in a study of cytomegalovirus exposure and HLA in healthy donors. Primers for the PCR totalled 60 Vbeta and 13 Jbeta. The assay was immunoSEQ multiplex PCR, and TCRdb's table has in-frame clones only and misses some. The sample gives under 200,000 clones, approximately 80% of which show up once; about 2.4% is in the top ten. Sequencing was done on a sample of PBMCs. These receptors originate from a woman aged 40-49 years in good health and CMV-seropositive.

The chain employs TRBV5-5 and TRBJ2-7; the match to TRBD1 covers 9 bases. CDR1 is SGHKS and CDR2 is YYEKEE in the germline V gene (reference sequence). With 5 bases clipped from V and 6 bases from J, the junction kept 6 bases outside the gene matches. The CDR3 totals 13 residues. Here the CDR3 DNA reads TGTGCCAGCAGTTGGGGACAGGGCGGCGAGCAGTACTTC. As protein: CASSWGQGGEQYF. Full variable domain (rest looked up from reference TRBV5-5 and TRBJ2-7): DAGVTQSPTHLIKTRGQQVTLRCSPISGHKSVSWYQQVLGQGPQFIFQYYEKEERGRGNFPDRFSARQFPNYSSELNVNALLLGDSALYLCASSWGQGGEQYFGPGTRLTVT.

The chain is built from TRBV4-1 and TRBJ1-5; 7 bases match TRBD1. CDR3 length: 15 residues. The germline CDR1 and CDR2 sequences are MGHRA and YSYEKL. The V gene end was trimmed by 0 bases and the J gene end by 6 bases; junction bases not matched to a gene: 5. CDR3 bases: TGCGCCAGCAGCCAAGACTTCCAGGGGGTTCAGCCCCAGCATTTT. Amino acid sequence: CASSQDFQGVQPQHF.

This clone was recorded once. The rearrangement links TRBV5-4 to TRBJ2-1; 12 nucleotides agree with TRBD2. The CDR3 runs 15 residues. V trimming: 4 bases; J trimming: 3 bases; junction bases outside the gene matches: 2. The germline V gene has CDR1 SGHNT and CDR2 YYREEE (reference sequence). The CDR3 nucleotides are TGTGCCAGCAGCATGACTAGCGGGAGCTACAATGAGCAGTTCTTC. Translating it yields CASSMTSGSYNEQFF.

The CDR3 DNA is TGTGCCAGCAGCTTAGAACTTGGCTATGGCTACACCTTC. Translating it yields CASSLELGYGYTF. This chain uses TRBV7-2 with TRBJ1-2; D not certain. The CDR3 totals 13 residues. Trimming took off 1 base at V and 4 bases at J, with 7 bases between the two ends. The V gene's germline CDR1 is SGHTA and CDR2 FQGNSA.

The chain links TRBV7-2 to TRBJ2-7, with TRBD1 matching 7 bases. The trim removed 5 bases at V and 0 bases at J, leaving 7 bases unmatched. The CDR3 covers 15 residues. Germline lookup yields CDR1 SGHTA and CDR2 FQGNSA. The CDR3 spells CASSLRDSSSYEQYF. DNA for the CDR3: TGTGCCAGCAGCCTCCGGGACAGCAGCTCCTACGAGCAGTACTTC.

The rearrangement uses TRBV9 and TRBJ1-2, with D possibly TRBD1 on 6 matching bases. The CDR3 is 14 amino acids. CDR1 is SGDLS and CDR2 is YYNGEE in the germline V gene. V was pared by 0 bases and J by 7 bases, with 13 bases between. The DNA for the CDR3 is TGTGCCAGCAGCGTAGAGGGCAGGGGTTCTGGCTACACCTTC. It specifies CASSVEGRGSGYTF.

V usage is TRBV12-5 and J usage is TRBJ2-7, with 7 bases lining up with TRBD1. The trim removed 8 bases at V and 0 bases at J, leaving 7 bases unmatched. The CDR3 has 14 residues. CDR1 is LGHNT and CDR2 is FRNRAP in the germline V gene. CDR3: CASSLGTASYEQYF. The CDR3 bases are TGTGCTAGTTCCCTAGGGACAGCCTCCTACGAGCAGTACTTC.

V and J are TRBV7-9 and TRBJ2-1; 13 bases match TRBD2. Germline values: CDR1 SEHNR, CDR2 FQNEAQ (reference sequence). This CDR3 spans 15 amino acids. The V gene end was trimmed by 6 bases and the J gene end by 7 bases; junction bases not matched to a gene: 6. The CDR3 loop reads CASRYPGLAGNEQFF. The CDR3 nucleotides are TGTGCCAGCAGGTATCCGGGACTAGCGGGAAATGAGCAGTTCTTC.

J is TRBJ2-5 and V is TRBV20-1; 8 nucleotides line up with TRBD2. Germline V lookup: CDR1 DFQATT, CDR2 SNEGSKA (reference sequence). This CDR3 region has 11 residues. J lost 3 bases, V lost 7 bases, and 1 base had no gene match. Here the CDR3 DNA reads TGCAGTGGACTAGCGAAAGAGACCCAGTACTTC. Its protein is CSGLAKETQYF.

The chain links TRBV7-2 to TRBJ2-5, with 7 bases identical to TRBD1. The J call is doubtful: the DNA matches TRBJ2-7 better. This CDR3 region has 14 residues. Germline CDR1 SGHTA, CDR2 FQGNSA. CDR3 DNA sequence: TGTGCCAGCAGCCCCCAGGGACAGCGCTACGAGCAGTACTTC. Protein product: CASSPQGQRYEQYF.

The V and J genes are TRBV7-9 and TRBJ2-7; TRBD1 matches at 8 bases. V shed 5 bases and J 9 bases; nucleotides not matched to a gene: 12. CDR1 and CDR2 (germline): SEHNR, FQNEAQ (reference sequence). The CDR3 has 14 residues. The CDR3 nucleotides read TGTGCCAGCAGCCCGGACAGGGTAGTACCGTCGCAGTACTTC. Translated, it gives CASSPDRVVPSQYF.

The chain has TRBV28 and TRBJ2-3; 9 bases agree with TRBD2. Germline trimming cut 6 bases from V and 4 bases from J; bases unmatched to any gene: 5. Germline V gene data show CDR1 as MDHEN and CDR2 as SYDVKM. The CDR3 extends over 14 amino acids. The CDR3 DNA reads TGTGCCAGCAGAGGTAGCGGGGGCGCAGATACGCAGTATTTT. Its protein is CASRGSGGADTQYF. The complete variable domain, with remaining parts taken from reference TRBV28 and TRBJ2-3, reads DVKVTQSSRYLVKRTGEKVFLECVQDMDHENMFWYRQDPGLGLRLIYFSYDVKMKEKGDIPEGYSVSREKKERFSLILESASTNQTSMYLCASRGSGGADTQYFGPGTRLTVL.

This clone came up once. The CDR3 coding sequence is TGTGCCAGCAGTGAACGACTAGCGGCGATGCAGACCCAGTACTTC. Translated, it gives CASSERLAAMQTQYF. The rearrangement links TRBV2 to TRBJ2-5, with 9 bases aligning to TRBD2. The germline V gene has CDR1 SNHLY and CDR2 FYNNEI. The CDR3 loop spans 15 amino acids. J lost 6 bases, V lost 2 bases, and 7 bases had no gene match.

The rearrangement uses TRBV7-9 and TRBJ2-1; D is ambiguous. Germline-derived CDR1 and CDR2 are SEHNR and FQNEAQ (reference sequence). CDR3 length: 12 residues. The V end lost 2 bases, the J end lost 8 bases, and 7 bases lay between the germline ends. The CDR3 reads CASSLNGYEQFF. The CDR3 nucleotides are TGTGCCAGCAGCTTAAATGGCTATGAGCAGTTCTTC.

The rearrangement joins TRBV2 to TRBJ1-5; D remains ambiguous. V gave up 7 bases and J gave up 5 bases, with 12 bases separating them. This CDR3 is built from 13 residues. Germline loops: CDR1 SNHLY, CDR2 FYNNEI. CDR3 nucleotides: TGTGCCAGCAAGAGGGAAATTGATCAGCCCCAGCATTTT. Protein sequence: CASKREIDQPQHF.

The chain links TRBV6-5 to TRBJ1-1; 7 bases are a match to TRBD1. This CDR3 has 13 residues. Per the germline V gene, CDR1 is MNHEY and CDR2 is SVGAGI. J lost 8 bases, V lost 5 bases, and 8 bases had no gene match. Here the CDR3 reads CASSGTAVKEAFF. The CDR3 bases are TGTGCCAGCAGTGGGACAGCCGTTAAGGAAGCTTTCTTT.

This clone showed up just once. The CDR3 DNA reads TGTGCCAGCAAAAGCGGGGGGGCCTACAATGAGCAGTTCTTC. Residues: CASKSGGAYNEQFF. The genes are TRBV2 and TRBJ2-1; 10 bases match TRBD2. The V and J ends lost 7 bases and 2 bases, in that order; junction bases with no gene match: 2. CDR3 size: 14 residues. Germline-derived CDR1 and CDR2 are SNHLY and FYNNEI.

The sample holds one count of this clone. Other DNA sequences of this sample code for an identical CDR3. V and J are TRBV5-1 and TRBJ2-7, with 9 positions matching TRBD1. CDR3 size: 14 residues. Germline CDR1 reads SGHRS; CDR2 reads YFSETQ. Unmatched junction bases numbered 7, after V lost 4 bases and J lost 5 bases. The CDR3 sequence: CASSTGQGVHEQYF. CDR3 bases: TGCGCCAGCAGCACGGGACAGGGTGTGCACGAGCAGTACTTC.

This sequence joins TRBV5-1 and TRBJ2-3; D perhaps matches TRBD2 (5 bases). V was trimmed by 4 bases and J by 2 bases, leaving 11 bases between them. The CDR3 spans 14 residues. From germline, CDR1 is SGHRS and CDR2 YFSETQ. CDR3 region: CASSSSAFTDTQYF. The CDR3 nucleotides are TGCGCCAGCAGCAGTAGCGCGTTCACAGATACGCAGTATTTT. The full variable domain, completed using reference TRBV5-1 and TRBJ2-3, is KAGVTQTPRYLIKTRGQQVTLSCSPISGHRSVSWYQQTPGQGLQFLFEYFSETQRNKGNFPGRFSGRQFSNSRSEMNVSTLELGDSALYLCASSSSAFTDTQYFGPGTRLTVL.

The chain carries TRBV10-1 and TRBJ2-3, with 8 bases identical to TRBD1. The J segment lost 3 bases and the V segment lost 4 bases, leaving 9 bases of the junction unmatched. CDR3 size: 16 residues. Germline values: CDR1 WNHNN, CDR2 SYGVQD (reference sequence). The DNA for the CDR3 is TGCGCCAGCAGTGCAGGGGGCAGATTGAGTACAGATACGCAGTATTTT. It specifies CASSAGGRLSTDTQYF.

This clone was seen more than once but under ten times. The same CDR3 can be traced to other DNA sequences in this sample. V usage is TRBV6-5 and J usage is TRBJ2-7, with 12 positions matching TRBD2. The length of the CDR3 is 15 residues. Germline-derived CDR1 and CDR2 are MNHEY and SVGAGI. The V gene end was trimmed by 6 bases and the J gene end by 1 base; junction bases not matched to a gene: 4. The CDR3 bases are TGTGCCAGCAGCTACGGACTAGCGGGGTCCTACGAGCAGTACTTC. Its translation is CASSYGLAGSYEQYF.

The chain carries TRBV7-2 and TRBJ2-2; 10 positions agree with TRBD1. The germline CDR1 and CDR2 sequences are SGHTA and FQGNSA. V shed 5 bases, J shed 6 bases, and the junction held 3 bases outside the gene matches. The CDR3 runs to 14 residues. This CDR3 reads CASSRDRGPGELFF. CDR3 nucleotide sequence: TGTGCCAGCAGCCGGGACAGGGGACCCGGGGAGCTGTTTTTT.

This clone was seen only a few times. V is TRBV7-2 and J is TRBJ2-1, with TRBD2 identical over 12 bases. V was clipped by 7 bases and J by 9 bases; unmatched bases: 10. Germline CDR1 is SGHTA and CDR2 is FQGNSA. There are 15 residues in the CDR3. The CDR3 bases are TGTGCCAGCACCAAATCTAGCGGGGGGGCTGGTGAGCAGTTCTTC. Its translation: CASTKSSGGAGEQFF.

The V and J genes are TRBV6-5 and TRBJ1-6; D gene uncertain. V lost 8 bases and J 5 bases, leaving 10 bases between the germline ends. CDR1 MNHEY and CDR2 SVGAGI come from the germline V gene. This CDR3 spans 13 amino acids. The CDR3 region is CASSLTNNSPLHF. CDR3 bases: TGTGCCAGCTCTTTGACAAATAATTCACCCCTCCACTTT.

V gene TRBV30 combines with J gene TRBJ2-3; no firm D call. Germline-derived CDR1 and CDR2 are GTSNPN and SVGIG (reference sequence). The V and J ends lost 0 bases and 3 bases respectively, with 4 bases between them. This CDR3 spans 12 amino acids. CDR3 in amino acids: CAWSVQTDTQYF. The CDR3 nucleotides are TGTGCCTGGAGTGTACAGACAGATACGCAGTATTTT.

The chain links TRBV5-1 to TRBJ2-1; maybe TRBD2 (5 bases). The CDR3 loop spans 14 amino acids. Per the germline V gene, CDR1 is SGHRS and CDR2 is YFSETQ. Trimming took off 5 bases at V and 6 bases at J, with 15 bases between the two ends. The CDR3 DNA reads as TGCGCCAGCAGTTCACGGGGAGCACCCAATGAGCAGTTCTTC. Protein: CASSSRGAPNEQFF.

The chain couples TRBV19 to TRBJ2-2; D call uncertain. Trimming stripped 4 bases from V and 0 bases from J, with 12 bases between. CDR3 size: 16 residues. Germline lookup yields CDR1 LNHDA and CDR2 SQIVND (reference sequence). The CDR3 spells CASSRYRSANTGELFF. CDR3 in DNA: TGTGCCAGTAGTAGGTATCGTAGTGCGAACACCGGGGAGCTGTTTTTT.

This chain connects TRBV6-6 to TRBJ2-3; 7 bases fit TRBD2. Trimming removed 7 bases from V and 2 bases from J; junction bases left unmatched: 6. CDR3 size: 14 residues. Germline loops: CDR1 MNHNY, CDR2 SVGAGI (reference sequence). DNA of the CDR3: TGTGCCAGCACCGAACTAGCGAACACAGATACGCAGTATTTT. Protein: CASTELANTDTQYF.

The J gene is TRBJ1-2, the V gene TRBV18, with a weak D call TRBD1 (5 bases). Germline assignment: CDR1 KGHSH and CDR2 LQKENI. V dropped 1 base and J dropped 2 bases, with 11 bases sitting between them. The CDR3 spans 15 residues. The CDR3 reads CASSPRTAGNYGYTF. CDR3 in DNA: TGTGCCAGCTCACCACGGACGGCAGGGAACTATGGCTACACCTTC.

Only a few counts were recorded for this clone. CDR3: CASSLGRGITDTQYF. In DNA form, the CDR3 reads TGTGCCAGCAGCTTGGGCAGGGGAATCACAGATACGCAGTATTTT. The rearrangement joins TRBV5-6 to TRBJ2-3, with D possibly TRBD1 on 6 matching bases. CDR3 size: 15 residues. Germline assignment: CDR1 SGHDT and CDR2 YYEEEE. V gave up 0 bases and J gave up 2 bases, with 10 bases separating them.

This clone appeared once. The chain has TRBV7-6 and TRBJ2-1; D is perhaps TRBD1 (6 bases). The CDR3 totals 12 residues. Germline CDR1 and CDR2: SGHVS and FNYEAQ. Trimming shortened V by 3 bases and J by 12 bases, and 12 bases separated the two germline ends. The CDR3 sequence: CASSLDRGGQFF. CDR3 DNA: TGTGCCAGCAGCTTGGACAGAGGGGGGCAGTTCTTC. Using reference TRBV7-6 and TRBJ2-1 for the parts outside the CDR3, the full variable domain is GAGVSQSPRYKVTKRGQDVALRCDPISGHVSLYWYRQALGQGPEFLTYFNYEAQQDKSGLPNDRFSAERPEGSISTLTIQRTEQRDSAMYRCASSLDRGGQFFGPGTRLTVL.